Listed here are 13 T cell receptor beta chains from one sample, sequenced in a study of T cell changes during pregnancy in multiple sclerosis (dated by TCRdb to between 2018 and 2021). The library was generated by the immunoSEQ multiplex PCR assay. TCRdb holds this immuneACCESS table with in-frame rearrangements only. Some clones are missing; in checked studies, unresolved V genes explain under half, and the rest has no known cause. Recorded for this sample are some 30,000 clones; approximately 90% of them occurred a single time. The ten largest clones represent about 4.5% of the sample. Sequences were derived from CD8+ T cells from peripheral blood mononuclear cells, sampled in the second trimester of pregnancy. These receptors all stem from a female donor with multiple sclerosis, enrolled in a pregnancy study.

This chain connects TRBV19 to TRBJ1-1, with 11 nucleotides matching TRBD1. The CDR3 is made up of 14 amino acids. With V trimmed by 8 bases and J by 7 bases, 9 bases remained unmatched. The germline gives CDR1 LNHDA, CDR2 SQIVND (reference sequence). CDR3 loop: CASGRTGGKDEAFF. The CDR3, as DNA: TGTGCCAGTGGACGGACAGGGGGCAAGGATGAAGCTTTCTTT.

The gene calls are TRBV7-9 and TRBJ2-7; the match to TRBD1 covers 9 bases. The CDR3 contains 13 residues. Germline CDR1 SEHNR, CDR2 FQNEAQ (reference sequence). The V gene end was trimmed by 7 bases and the J gene end by 3 bases; junction bases not matched to a gene: 4. In nucleotides, the CDR3 is TGTGCCAGCACCGACAGGGGGGGCTACGAGCAGTACTTC. It codes for CASTDRGGYEQYF.

The rearrangement uses TRBV6-5 and TRBJ1-2, with a weak D call TRBD1 (6 bases). The CDR3 length is 12 residues. V lost 7 bases, J lost 8 bases, and 14 bases lay in between. Germline CDR1 reads MNHEY; CDR2 reads SVGAGI. CDR3 in DNA: TGTGCCAGCACCAACCGCGGGGGCGGCTACACCTTC. It codes for CASTNRGGGYTF.

The chain combines TRBV5-1 with TRBJ2-7; no firm D call. This CDR3 spans 14 amino acids. Per the germline V gene, CDR1 is SGHRS and CDR2 is YFSETQ. V dropped 0 bases and J dropped 3 bases, with 10 bases sitting between them. CDR3 sequence reads: CASSLEQDSYEQYF. CDR3 in DNA: TGCGCCAGCAGCTTGGAGCAGGATAGCTACGAGCAGTACTTC.

The V gene is TRBV28, the J gene TRBJ1-3; no definite D call. This CDR3 has 16 amino acids. CDR1 and CDR2 from the germline V gene are MDHEN and SYDVKM. Trimming took off 5 bases at V and 3 bases at J, with 17 bases between the two ends. The CDR3 spells CASSAPWREVGNTIYF. The CDR3 DNA sequence: TGTGCCAGCAGTGCCCCGTGGAGGGAGGTTGGAAACACCATATATTTT.

The gene calls are TRBV9 and TRBJ1-3, with D possibly matching TRBD1 (6 bases). Trimming removed 3 bases from V and 0 bases from J, with 13 bases in between. Per germline, CDR1 SGDLS and CDR2 YYNGEE. This CDR3 region has 16 residues. Here the CDR3 DNA reads TGTGCCAGCAGCGGGGGGCCCAGGGGCTCTGGAAACACCATATATTTT. It translates to CASSGGPRGSGNTIYF.

This chain's CDR3 is CASSRGSSYEQYF. In DNA form, the CDR3 reads TGTGCCAGCAGCCGCGGGAGCTCCTACGAGCAGTACTTC. The rearrangement links TRBV5-5 to TRBJ2-7; 7 nucleotides line up with TRBD2. The CDR3 totals 13 residues. The germline gives CDR1 SGHKS, CDR2 YYEKEE (reference sequence). Trimming took 4 bases from V and 0 from J; bases not matched to a gene: 1. Using reference TRBV5-5 and TRBJ2-7 for the parts outside the CDR3, the full variable domain is DAGVTQSPTHLIKTRGQQVTLRCSPISGHKSVSWYQQVLGQGPQFIFQYYEKEERGRGNFPDRFSARQFPNYSSELNVNALLLGDSALYLCASSRGSSYEQYFGPGTRLTVT.

This clone was seen only once. This chain's CDR3 is CSVREGSYEQYF. In DNA form, the CDR3 reads TGCAGCGTGCGGGAGGGCTCCTACGAGCAGTACTTC. The gene calls are TRBV29-1 and TRBJ2-7, with TRBD2 matching 9 bases. With V trimmed by 6 bases and J by 0 bases, 0 bases remained unmatched. The CDR3 contains 12 residues. The germline gives CDR1 SQVTM, CDR2 ANQGSEA.

This chain connects TRBV19 to TRBJ2-1; D gene unclear. The CDR3 covers 12 residues. Germline V lookup: CDR1 LNHDA, CDR2 SQIVND (reference sequence). V was clipped by 5 bases and J by 4 bases, with 6 bases between them. CDR3 nucleotide sequence: TGTGCCAGTAGTGCCCGGTACAATGAGCAGTTCTTC. Encoded protein: CASSARYNEQFF.

This chain joins TRBV30 and TRBJ1-5; D might be TRBD1 (5 bases). The CDR3 loop spans 16 amino acids. Per germline, CDR1 GTSNPN and CDR2 SVGIG (reference sequence). Trimming removed 2 bases from V and 5 bases from J, with 19 bases in between. In DNA form, the CDR3 reads TGTGCCTGGAGTCCTTCCCCAGAGCAGGGCCATCAGCCCCAGCATTTT. Protein sequence: CAWSPSPEQGHQPQHF. Drawing the rest from reference TRBV30 and TRBJ1-5, the complete variable domain is SQTIHQWPATLVQPVGSPLSLECTVEGTSNPNLYWYRQAAGRGLQLLFYSVGIGQISSEVPQNLSASRPQDRQFILSSKKLLLSDSGFYLCAWSPSPEQGHQPQHFGDGTRLSIL.

This chain links TRBV4-3 with TRBJ1-1, with 7 bases matching TRBD1. Trimming took 0 bases from V and 4 from J; bases not matched to a gene: 5. Germline-derived CDR1 and CDR2 are LGHNA and YSLEER. The CDR3 loop spans 15 amino acids. CDR3 DNA sequence: TGCGCCAGCAGCCAAGACGGGGACAGTCCCACTGAAGCTTTCTTT. It yields the protein CASSQDGDSPTEAFF.

The V gene is TRBV4-1, the J gene TRBJ2-7, with TRBD1 matching over 12 bases. CDR1 and CDR2 from the germline V gene are MGHRA and YSYEKL. V gave up 1 base and J gave up 4 bases; unmatched junction bases: 8. The CDR3 loop spans 17 amino acids. CDR3 region: CASSQVVGDRGLYEQYF. In nucleotides, the CDR3 is TGCGCCAGCAGCCAAGTGGTCGGGGACAGGGGGCTGTACGAGCAGTACTTC.

The V gene is TRBV27, the J gene TRBJ2-5; D ambiguous. Trimming removed 4 bases from V and 0 bases from J, with 3 bases in between. This CDR3 contains 12 residues. Germline CDR1 reads MNHEY; CDR2 reads SMNVEV (reference sequence). The CDR3 coding sequence is TGTGCCAGCAGTTCCAACCAAGAGACCCAGTACTTC. Amino acid sequence: CASSSNQETQYF.